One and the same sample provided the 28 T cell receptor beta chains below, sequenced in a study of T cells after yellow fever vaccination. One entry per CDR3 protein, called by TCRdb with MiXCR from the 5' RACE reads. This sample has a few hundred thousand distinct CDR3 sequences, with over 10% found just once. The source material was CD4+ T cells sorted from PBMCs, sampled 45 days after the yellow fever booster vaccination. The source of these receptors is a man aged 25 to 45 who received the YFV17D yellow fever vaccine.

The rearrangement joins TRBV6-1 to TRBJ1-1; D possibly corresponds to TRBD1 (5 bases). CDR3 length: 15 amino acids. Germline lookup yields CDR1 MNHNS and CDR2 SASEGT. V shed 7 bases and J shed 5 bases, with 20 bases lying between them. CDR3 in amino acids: CASKTGPGWGTEAFF. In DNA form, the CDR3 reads TGTGCCAGCAAAACCGGGCCAGGCTGGGGGACTGAAGCTTTCTTT.

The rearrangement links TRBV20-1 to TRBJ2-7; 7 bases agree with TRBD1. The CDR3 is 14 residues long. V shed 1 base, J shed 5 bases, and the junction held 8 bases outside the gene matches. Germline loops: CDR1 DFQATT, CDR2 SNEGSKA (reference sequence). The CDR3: CSARGRQGWNEQYF. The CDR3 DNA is TGCAGTGCTAGAGGGAGACAGGGTTGGAACGAGCAGTACTTC.

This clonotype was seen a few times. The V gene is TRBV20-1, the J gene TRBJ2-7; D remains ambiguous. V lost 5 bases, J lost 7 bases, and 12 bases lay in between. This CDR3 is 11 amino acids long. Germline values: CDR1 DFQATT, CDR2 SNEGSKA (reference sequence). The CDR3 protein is CSALFGGEQYF. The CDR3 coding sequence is TGCAGTGCTCTCTTTGGTGGAGAGCAGTACTTC.

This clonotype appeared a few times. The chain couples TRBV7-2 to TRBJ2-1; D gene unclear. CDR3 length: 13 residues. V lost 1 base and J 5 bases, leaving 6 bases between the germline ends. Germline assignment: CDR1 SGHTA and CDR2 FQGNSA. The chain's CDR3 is CASSLELHNEQFF. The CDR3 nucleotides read TGTGCCAGCAGCTTAGAACTACACAATGAGCAGTTCTTC.

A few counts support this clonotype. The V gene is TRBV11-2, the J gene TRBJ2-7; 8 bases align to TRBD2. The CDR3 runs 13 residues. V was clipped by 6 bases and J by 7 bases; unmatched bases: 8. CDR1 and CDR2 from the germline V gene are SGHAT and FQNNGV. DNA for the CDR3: TGTGCCAGCAGTCGGACAACGGGAGGGGAGCAGTACTTC. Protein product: CASSRTTGGEQYF.

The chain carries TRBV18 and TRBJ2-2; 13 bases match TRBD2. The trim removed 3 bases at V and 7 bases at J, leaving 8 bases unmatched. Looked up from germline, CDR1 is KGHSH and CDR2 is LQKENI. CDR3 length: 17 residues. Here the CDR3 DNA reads TGTGCCAGCTCACCTAGGACTAGCGGGAGCGACAGCGGGGAGCTGTTTTTT. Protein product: CASSPRTSGSDSGELFF.

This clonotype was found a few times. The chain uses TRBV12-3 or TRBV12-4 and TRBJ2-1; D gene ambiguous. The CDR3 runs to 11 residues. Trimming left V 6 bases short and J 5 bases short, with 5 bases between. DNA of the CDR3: TGTGCCAGCAGGACTCACAATGAGCAGTTCTTC. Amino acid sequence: CASRTHNEQFF.

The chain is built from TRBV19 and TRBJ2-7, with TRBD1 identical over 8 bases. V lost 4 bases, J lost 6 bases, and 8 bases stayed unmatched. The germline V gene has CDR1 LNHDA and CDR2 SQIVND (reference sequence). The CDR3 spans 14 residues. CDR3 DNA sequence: TGTGCCAGTAGTACCGGGACAGGCGGCGGCGAGCAGTACTTC. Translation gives CASSTGTGGGEQYF.

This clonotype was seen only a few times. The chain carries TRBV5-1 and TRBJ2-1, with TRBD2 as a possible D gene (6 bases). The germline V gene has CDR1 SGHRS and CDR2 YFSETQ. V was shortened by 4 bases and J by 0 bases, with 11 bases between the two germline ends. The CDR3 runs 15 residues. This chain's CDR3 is CASSLASYSYNEQFF. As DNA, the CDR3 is TGCGCCAGCAGCCTAGCGTCATACTCCTACAATGAGCAGTTCTTC.

This CDR3 is CASSPPPQYNEQFF. CDR3 sequence (DNA): TGTGCCAGCAGTCCCCCCCCTCAATATAATGAGCAGTTCTTC. The rearrangement links TRBV28 to TRBJ2-1; no clear D gene. Germline CDR1 MDHEN, CDR2 SYDVKM. The CDR3 runs to 14 residues. V was clipped by 5 bases and J by 7 bases, with 15 bases between them.

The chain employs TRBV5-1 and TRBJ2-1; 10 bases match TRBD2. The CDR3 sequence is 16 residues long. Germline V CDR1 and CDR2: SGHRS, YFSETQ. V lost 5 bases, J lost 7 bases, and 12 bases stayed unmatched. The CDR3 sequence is CASREEPGLASNEQFF. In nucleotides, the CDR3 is TGCGCCAGCAGAGAGGAACCGGGACTAGCGTCAAATGAGCAGTTCTTC.

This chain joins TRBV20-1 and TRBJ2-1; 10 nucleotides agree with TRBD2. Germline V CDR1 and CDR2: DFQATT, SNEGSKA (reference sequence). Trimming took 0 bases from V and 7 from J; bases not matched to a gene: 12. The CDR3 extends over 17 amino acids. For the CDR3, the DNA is TGCAGTGCTAGAGACCCCCGACTAGCGGGCGAGGGAAATGAGCAGTTCTTC. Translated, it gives CSARDPRLAGEGNEQFF.

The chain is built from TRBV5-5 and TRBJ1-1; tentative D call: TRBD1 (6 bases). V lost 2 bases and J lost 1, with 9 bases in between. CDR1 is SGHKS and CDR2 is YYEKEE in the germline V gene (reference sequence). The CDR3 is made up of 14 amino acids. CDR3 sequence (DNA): TGTGCCAGCAGCTTTGGGACACCGAACACTGAAGCTTTCTTT. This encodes CASSFGTPNTEAFF.

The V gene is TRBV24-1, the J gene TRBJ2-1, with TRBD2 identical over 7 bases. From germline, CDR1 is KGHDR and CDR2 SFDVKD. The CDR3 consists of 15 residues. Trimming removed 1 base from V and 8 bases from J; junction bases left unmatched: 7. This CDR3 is CATSDFSRGGDEQFF. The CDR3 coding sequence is TGTGCCACCAGTGATTTCTCACGCGGGGGTGATGAGCAGTTCTTC.

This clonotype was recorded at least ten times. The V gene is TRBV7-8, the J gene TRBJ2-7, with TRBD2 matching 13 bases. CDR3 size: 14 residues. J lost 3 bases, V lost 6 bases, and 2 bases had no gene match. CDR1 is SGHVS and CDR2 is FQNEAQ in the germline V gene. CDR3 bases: TGTGCCAGCAGGCGGACTAGCGGGAGCTACGAGCAGTACTTC. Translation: CASRRTSGSYEQYF.

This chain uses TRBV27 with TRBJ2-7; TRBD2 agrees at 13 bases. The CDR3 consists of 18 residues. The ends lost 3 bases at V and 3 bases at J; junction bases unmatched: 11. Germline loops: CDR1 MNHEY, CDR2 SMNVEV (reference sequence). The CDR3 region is CASSFRGLAGRGGYEQYF. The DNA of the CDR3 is TGTGCCAGCAGTTTTCGGGGACTAGCGGGGAGGGGTGGCTACGAGCAGTACTTC.

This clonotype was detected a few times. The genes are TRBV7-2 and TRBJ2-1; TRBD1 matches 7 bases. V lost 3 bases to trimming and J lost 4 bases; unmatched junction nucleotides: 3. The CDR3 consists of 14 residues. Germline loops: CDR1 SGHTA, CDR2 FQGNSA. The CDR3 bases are TGTGCCAGCAGCTTCGGGACAGCTTACAATGAGCAGTTCTTC. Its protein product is CASSFGTAYNEQFF.

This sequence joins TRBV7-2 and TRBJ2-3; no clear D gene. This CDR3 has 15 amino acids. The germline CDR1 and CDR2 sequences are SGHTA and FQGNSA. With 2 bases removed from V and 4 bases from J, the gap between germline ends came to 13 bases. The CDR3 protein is CASSLRPRSADTQYF. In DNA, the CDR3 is TGTGCCAGCAGCTTACGCCCGCGAAGCGCAGATACGCAGTATTTT.

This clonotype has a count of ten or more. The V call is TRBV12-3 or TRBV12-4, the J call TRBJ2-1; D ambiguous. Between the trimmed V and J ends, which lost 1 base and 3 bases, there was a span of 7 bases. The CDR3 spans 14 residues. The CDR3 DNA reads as TGTGCCAGCAGTTTAGTTGCCGGCTACAATGAGCAGTTCTTC. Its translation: CASSLVAGYNEQFF.

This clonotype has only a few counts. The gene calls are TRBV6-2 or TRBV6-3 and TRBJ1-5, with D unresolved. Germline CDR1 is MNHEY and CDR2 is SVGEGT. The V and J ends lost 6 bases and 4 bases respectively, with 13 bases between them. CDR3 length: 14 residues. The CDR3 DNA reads TGTGCCAGCAGCGGAACCAGCCGGAATCAGCCCCAGCATTTT. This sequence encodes CASSGTSRNQPQHF.

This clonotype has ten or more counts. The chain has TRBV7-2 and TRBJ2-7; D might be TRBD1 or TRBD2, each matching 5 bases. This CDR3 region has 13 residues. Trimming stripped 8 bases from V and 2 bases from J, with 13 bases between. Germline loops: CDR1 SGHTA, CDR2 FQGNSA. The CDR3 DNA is TGTGCCAGCGGCAGGGACCTTACCTACGAGCAGTACTTC. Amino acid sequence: CASGRDLTYEQYF.

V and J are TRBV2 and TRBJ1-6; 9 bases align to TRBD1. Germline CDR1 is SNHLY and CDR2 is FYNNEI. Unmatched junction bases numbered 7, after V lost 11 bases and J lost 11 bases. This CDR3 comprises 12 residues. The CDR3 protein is CAGGQGITPLHF. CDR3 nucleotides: TGTGCCGGGGGACAGGGAATTACACCCCTCCACTTT.

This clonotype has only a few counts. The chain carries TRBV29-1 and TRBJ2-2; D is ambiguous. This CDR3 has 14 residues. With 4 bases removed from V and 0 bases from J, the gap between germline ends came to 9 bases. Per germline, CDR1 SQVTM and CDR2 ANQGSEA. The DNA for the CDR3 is TGCAGCGTTGTGGGCCGGACGAACACCGGGGAGCTGTTTTTT. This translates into CSVVGRTNTGELFF.

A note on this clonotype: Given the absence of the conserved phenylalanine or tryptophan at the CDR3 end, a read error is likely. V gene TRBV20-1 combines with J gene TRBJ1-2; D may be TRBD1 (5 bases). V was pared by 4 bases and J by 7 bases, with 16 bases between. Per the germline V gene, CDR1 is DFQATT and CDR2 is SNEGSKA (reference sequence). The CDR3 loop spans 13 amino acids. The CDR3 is CSAIVTAQGGYTY. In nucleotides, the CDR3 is TGCAGTGCTATTGTGACAGCTCAGGGTGGCTACACCTAC.

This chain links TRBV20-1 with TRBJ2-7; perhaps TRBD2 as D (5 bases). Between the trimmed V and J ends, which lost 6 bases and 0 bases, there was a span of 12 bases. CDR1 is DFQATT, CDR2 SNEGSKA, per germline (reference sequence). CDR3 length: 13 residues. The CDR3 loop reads CSAIDGSSYEQYF. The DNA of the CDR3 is TGCAGTGCCATAGATGGGAGCTCCTACGAGCAGTACTTC.

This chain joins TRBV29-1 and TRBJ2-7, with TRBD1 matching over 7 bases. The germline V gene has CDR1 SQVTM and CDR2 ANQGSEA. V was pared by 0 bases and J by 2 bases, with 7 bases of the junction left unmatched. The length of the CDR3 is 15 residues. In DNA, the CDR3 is TGCAGCGTTGAAGATCGTAGGCAGGGGGCCTACGAGCAGTACTTC. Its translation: CSVEDRRQGAYEQYF.

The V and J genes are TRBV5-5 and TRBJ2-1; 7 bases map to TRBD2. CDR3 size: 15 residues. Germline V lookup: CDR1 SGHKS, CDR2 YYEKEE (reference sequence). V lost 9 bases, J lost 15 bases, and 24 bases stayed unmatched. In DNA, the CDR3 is TGTGCCACCTCAATTAACCCTGCAGGGACTACGCGGGCGTTCTTC. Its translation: CATSINPAGTTRAFF.

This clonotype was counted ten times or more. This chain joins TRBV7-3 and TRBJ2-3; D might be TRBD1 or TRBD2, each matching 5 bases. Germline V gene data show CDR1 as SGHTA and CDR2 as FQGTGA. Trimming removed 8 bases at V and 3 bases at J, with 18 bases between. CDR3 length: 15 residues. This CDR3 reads CASGRGVGMTDTQYF. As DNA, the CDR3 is TGTGCCAGCGGACGAGGGGTAGGGATGACAGATACGCAGTATTTT. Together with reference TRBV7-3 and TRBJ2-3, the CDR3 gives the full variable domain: GAGVSQTPSNKVTEKGKYVELRCDPISGHTALYWYRQSLGQGPEFLIYFQGTGAADDSGLPNDRFFAVRPEGSVSTLKIQRTERGDSAVYLCASGRGVGMTDTQYFGPGTRLTVL.